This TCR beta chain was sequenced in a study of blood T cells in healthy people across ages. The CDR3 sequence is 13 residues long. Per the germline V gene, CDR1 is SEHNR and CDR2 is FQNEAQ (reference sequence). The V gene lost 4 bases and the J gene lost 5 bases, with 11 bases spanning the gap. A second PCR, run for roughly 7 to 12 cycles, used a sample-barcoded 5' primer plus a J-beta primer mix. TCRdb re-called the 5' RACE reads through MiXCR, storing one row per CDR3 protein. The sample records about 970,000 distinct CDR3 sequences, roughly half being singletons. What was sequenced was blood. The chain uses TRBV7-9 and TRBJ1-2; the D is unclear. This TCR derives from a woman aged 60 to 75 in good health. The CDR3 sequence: CASSSSGVYGYTF. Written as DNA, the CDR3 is TGTGCCAGCAGCTCTAGTGGGGTATATGGCTACACCTTC.